This T cell receptor beta chain was captured by sequencing in a study of T cell repertoires in cytomegalovirus infection. Via MiXCR, TCRdb re-called the reads, giving one row per CDR3 protein. The sample consists of roughly 310,000 distinct CDR3 sequences, roughly 29% of them appearing once. Of note for this clonotype: The antigen is not known.

Germline V lookup: CDR1 ENHRY, CDR2 SYGVKD. J gave up 6 bases and V 1 base, and 11 bases lay outside the gene matches. The CDR3 runs 16 residues. The source is a human donor in good health (CMV status not recorded). Some clones in this sample may be carry-over from other donors' samples. Sequenced here: cultured PBMCs, sampled from culture after CMV antigen stimulation. The chain links TRBV10-3 to TRBJ1-2; 7 bases align to TRBD1. CDR3 sequence: CAISEFAKAQGDGYTF. DNA of the CDR3: TGTGCCATCAGTGAGTTTGCAAAGGCTCAGGGGGATGGCTACACCTTC.